The present entry profiles one T cell receptor (beta chain) with its context. This clone's antigen is unknown. No per-base quality is available; no much larger clone lies one base away. This entry comes from a study of CD8 T cells in ankylosing spondylitis (dated by TCRdb to 2016 to 2017). With respect to the entire study: T cell receptor beta repertoires were profiled in healthy donors and ankylosing spondylitis patients so that disease-linked TCR variants could be found. In total, the full study cohort was made up of approximately 99 healthy donors and roughly 27 ankylosing spondylitis patients. Peripheral blood was sampled, and synovial fluid was also collected from ankylosing spondylitis patients. Beyond this particular receptor, the publication reports: A TCR beta motif of several highly homologous amino acid variants appeared characteristic of blood from ankylosing spondylitis patients. According to the report, matched synovial fluid samples from ankylosing spondylitis patients were significantly enriched for the disease-linked clones. The disease-linked clones showed a CD8+ phenotype and occurred at relatively low frequencies in peripheral blood. Some TCR beta motif variants had previously been reported in synovial fluid and blood of reactive arthritis patients, which suggested common disease-initiation mechanisms.

Sequences MDHEN (CDR1) and SYDVKM (CDR2) are obtained from the germline V gene. Spanning cysteine to phenylalanine, the CDR3 consists of 13 amino acids. The kept DNA is CDR3 alone, 39 bases in frame from the first base. Trimming at the junction amounts to 8 bases on V and 4 bases on J, and the germline ends lie 14 bases apart. Sequencing took place on an Illumina HiSeq 2500. TCR beta libraries were prepared by quantitative 5'-RACE with molecular barcodes. Regarding the original processing steps: To identify disease-linked TCR variants, a new computational method was used, one built on a probabilistic model of VDJ rearrangement. The raw public reads went through TCRdb reprocessing: fastp at Q25, MiXCR clone calling, in-frame beta chains kept. Every entry covers one CDR3 protein and lists the most common genes and DNA from its rows. The V and J calls come from TCRdb's annotation, not from the publication. The sample includes 750,000 to 850,000 distinct CDR3 sequences, with about 12% observed a single time. Roughly 0.51% of the sample lies in the top ten.

Sequencing was carried out using blood, either unsorted or a sorted T cell fraction (not recorded which). This receptor was identified in a male donor with ankylosing spondylitis. The rearranged segments are TRBV28 and TRBJ1-1, and perhaps TRBD1 as D gene, on 6 matching bases. CDR3 region: CASVHRVSTEAFF. The DNA sequence is TGTGCCAGCGTACACAGGGTTAGCACTGAAGCTTTCTTT.